A selection of T cell receptor beta chains follows, all from one sample in a study of blood T cell repertoires in COVID-19. Assay used: immunoSEQ multiplex PCR; TCRdb lists only in-frame clones, some missing. This sample has approximately 190,000 clones, with 60% to 80% found just once. The material sequenced was peripheral blood. These receptors were obtained from a man between 60 and 70 years old with active or convalescent COVID-19. The CDR3 runs from the conserved cysteine through the conserved F or W. Each record gives: V gene, D gene, J gene, clone size, CDR3 protein, CDR3 DNA. The D gene is left open where the match is weak. Size tells how often a clone was seen (once, few, many) or the class of an expanded clone, and some rows leave it out.

>TRBV5-4|-|TRBJ1-3|-
CASSHSTGPGNTIYF
TGTGCCAGCAGCCACTCTACAGGGCCTGGAAACACCATATATTTT
>TRBV2|TRBD2|TRBJ2-7|-
CASSEGLAGGGEQYF
TGTGCCAGCAGTGAAGGACTAGCGGGAGGGGGCGAGCAGTACTTC
>TRBV6-2/TRBV6-3|-|TRBJ1-5|-
CASSRTASNQPQHF
TGTGCCAGCAGTCGGACAGCTAGCAATCAGCCCCAGCATTTT
>TRBV9|-|TRBJ1-2|-
CASSVDAIPGRSYTF
TGTGCCAGCAGCGTAGATGCCATACCAGGAAGGAGCTACACCTTC
>TRBV5-1|TRBD1|TRBJ1-4|few
CASSGGQGSVGEKLFF
TGCGCCAGCAGCGGCGGACAGGGGAGTGTAGGTGAAAAACTGTTTTTT
>TRBV11-3|-|TRBJ2-1|once
CASSLAGDNEQFF
TGTGCCAGCAGCTTAGCAGGGGACAATGAGCAGTTCTTC
>TRBV7-8|-|TRBJ2-3|-
CASSLGRAISTDTQYF
TGTGCCAGCAGCTTAGGCCGAGCGATTAGCACAGATACGCAGTATTTT
>TRBV28|TRBD1|TRBJ1-5|-
CASTPTGNSNQPQHF
TGTGCCAGCACCCCGACAGGGAATAGCAATCAGCCCCAGCATTTT
>TRBV24-1|TRBD2|TRBJ2-3|-
CATQAGGGDTQYF
TGTGCCACCCAAGCGGGAGGTGGGGATACGCAGTATTTT
>TRBV27|-|TRBJ2-7|-
CASRPDNWFEQYF
TGTGCCAGCAGACCTGACAACTGGTTTGAGCAGTACTTC
>TRBV11-2|TRBD2|TRBJ2-2|-
CASSLKREEVGELFF
TGTGCCAGCAGCTTAAAGCGGGAGGAGGTCGGGGAGCTGTTTTTT
>TRBV2|-|TRBJ2-1|-
CASISGYGGNEQFF
TGTGCCAGCATCTCGGGATATGGAGGCAATGAGCAGTTCTTC
>TRBV27|TRBD2|TRBJ2-3|-
CASTQGASGDLSTDTQYF
TGTGCCAGCACCCAAGGGGCTAGCGGGGACCTAAGCACAGATACGCAGTATTTT
>TRBV7-9|-|TRBJ1-1|-
CASSLATTSPRSKTEAFF
TGTGCCAGCAGCTTAGCGACCACATCCCCTAGATCCAAGACTGAAGCTTTCTTT
>TRBV12-5|-|TRBJ2-2|-
CASGLVQTGHGELFF
TGTGCTAGTGGTTTGGTACAAACAGGGCACGGGGAGCTGTTTTTT
>TRBV7-3|-|TRBJ1-1|-
CASSPGTNTEAFF
TGTGCCAGCAGCCCGGGTACGAACACTGAAGCTTTCTTT
>TRBV24-1|-|TRBJ1-2|-
CAVDNNYGYTF
TGTGCCGTGGACAACAACTATGGCTACACCTTC
>TRBV7-3|-|TRBJ2-1|-
CASSPGRPPYNEQFF
TGTGCCAGCAGCCCAGGCCGTCCCCCCTACAATGAGCAGTTCTTC
>TRBV28|TRBD1|TRBJ1-2|-
CAGGQGIANYGYTF
TGTGCCGGGGGACAGGGCATAGCTAACTATGGCTACACCTTC
>TRBV5-1|-|TRBJ2-6|-
CASSLDGTSGANVLTF
TGCGCCAGCAGCCTGGACGGTACTTCTGGGGCCAACGTCCTGACTTTC
>TRBV4-2|-|TRBJ1-4|many
CASSQPRGATNEKLFF
TGTGCCAGCAGCCAGCCCAGGGGCGCAACTAATGAAAAACTGTTTTTT
>TRBV5-6|-|TRBJ2-7|-
CASSLAVGAEQYF
TGTGCCAGCAGCTTGGCCGTGGGGGCCGAGCAGTACTTC
>TRBV7-9|-|TRBJ1-3|-
CASSYSASGNTIYF
TGTGCCAGCAGCTATAGCGCCTCTGGAAACACCATATATTTT
>TRBV18|TRBD1|TRBJ2-7|-
CASSPLRRTGGLYEQYF
TGTGCCAGCTCACCACTACGCCGGACAGGGGGCCTCTACGAGCAGTACTTC
>TRBV6-5|TRBD2|TRBJ2-2|-
CASFSSGRAGELFF
TGTGCCAGCTTCTCTAGCGGGAGGGCCGGGGAGCTGTTTTTT
>TRBV16|-|TRBJ2-3|-
CASSRTRDTAGTDTQYF
TGTGCCAGCAGCCGGACCCGGGACACGGCTGGCACAGATACGCAGTATTTT
>TRBV18|-|TRBJ1-1|-
CASSPSTANTEAFF
TGTGCCAGCTCACCCTCGACAGCTAACACTGAAGCTTTCTTT
>TRBV27|TRBD1|TRBJ1-2|-
CASSSWGQDYGYTF
TGTGCCAGCAGTTCATGGGGACAGGACTATGGCTACACCTTC
>TRBV3-1/TRBV3-2|-|TRBJ1-2|-
CASSRSHGYTF
TGTGCCAGCAGCCGAAGCCATGGCTACACCTTC
>TRBV5-1|TRBD1|TRBJ1-6|-
CASSGGTASNLVPLHF
TGCGCCAGCAGCGGCGGGACAGCGTCCAATTTGGTACCCCTCCACTTT
>TRBV28|-|TRBJ2-3|-
CASSFNTQYF
TGTGCCAGCAGTTTTAATACGCAGTATTTT
>TRBV27|-|TRBJ1-1|-
CASSPPGPDYAEAFF
TGTGCCAGCAGTCCCCCCGGCCCGGACTATGCTGAAGCTTTCTTT
>TRBV19|-|TRBJ2-2|-
CASPDRRTGELFF
TGTGCCTCCCCAGATCGTCGCACCGGGGAGCTGTTTTTT
>TRBV15|-|TRBJ1-4|-
CATSRGTATNEKLFF
TGTGCCACCAGCAGAGGGACAGCAACTAATGAAAAACTGTTTTTT
>TRBV27|-|TRBJ1-4|-
CASSLYGTRGEKLFF
TGTGCCAGCAGTTTATACGGAACCCGAGGGGAAAAACTGTTTTTT
>TRBV27|TRBD1|TRBJ2-7|-
CASRPTGAPGGQYF
TGTGCCAGCAGACCGACAGGGGCCCCAGGCGGGCAGTACTTC
>TRBV4-3|-|TRBJ2-7|-
CASSQDFNGMSYEQYF
TGCGCCAGCAGCCAAGATTTTAACGGGATGTCCTACGAGCAGTACTTC
>TRBV6-5|TRBD2|TRBJ2-1|-
CASRRTSGGNEQFF
TGTGCCAGCAGGCGGACTAGCGGGGGGAATGAGCAGTTCTTC
>TRBV28|-|TRBJ1-1|-
CASSLDSAENTEAFF
TGTGCCAGCAGTTTGGACAGCGCAGAGAACACTGAAGCTTTCTTT
>TRBV27|-|TRBJ2-2|few
CASSLGLYTGELFF
TGTGCCAGCAGTTTGGGACTTTACACCGGGGAGCTGTTTTTT
>TRBV28|-|TRBJ1-2|-
CASTPGAYGYTF
TGTGCCAGCACCCCAGGGGCCTATGGCTACACCTTC
>TRBV2|-|TRBJ2-5|-
CASSRDTEETQYF
TGTGCCAGCAGCCGGGATACAGAAGAGACCCAGTACTTC
>TRBV10-3|TRBD2|TRBJ2-1|-
CAISEGLAGGSSYNEQFF
TGTGCCATCAGTGAGGGACTAGCGGGGGGGAGCTCCTACAATGAGCAGTTCTTC
>TRBV25-1|-|TRBJ2-5|-
CASSEQTGWGETQYF
TGTGCCAGCAGTGAACAAACAGGGTGGGGGGAGACCCAGTACTTC
>TRBV15|TRBD1|TRBJ1-6|-
CATSRGVEGASSPLHF
TGTGCCACCAGCAGAGGTGTAGAGGGGGCTAGTTCACCCCTCCACTTT
>TRBV5-1|-|TRBJ1-1|-
CASSPEASTFTAGAFF
TGCGCCAGCAGCCCCGAGGCGTCGACTTTCACTGCTGGAGCTTTCTTT
>TRBV4-2|-|TRBJ2-2|-
CASSPRARAGELFF
TGTGCCAGCAGCCCCCGGGCCAGGGCCGGGGAGCTGTTTTTT
>TRBV18|TRBD1|TRBJ2-7|-
CASSPGQGASSYEQYF
TGTGCCAGCTCACCGGGACAGGGGGCAAGCTCCTACGAGCAGTACTTC
>TRBV7-9|-|TRBJ2-3|-
CASSPFSSGDTQYF
TGTGCCAGCAGCCCCTTTAGTAGCGGAGATACGCAGTATTTT
>TRBV9|TRBD2|TRBJ2-1|-
CASSGLAGGAYNEQFF
TGTGCCAGCAGCGGACTAGCGGGAGGGGCCTACAATGAGCAGTTCTTC
>TRBV25-1|-|TRBJ1-5|-
CASSAPSGPQHF
TGTGCCAGCAGTGCCCCGTCAGGGCCCCAGCATTTT
>TRBV7-2|-|TRBJ1-5|-
CASSLGPSVDQPQHF
TGTGCCAGCAGCTTAGGTCCCAGCGTCGACCAGCCCCAGCATTTT
>TRBV15|TRBD2|TRBJ2-3|-
CAIGLAQDTQYF
TGTGCCATAGGACTAGCCCAGGATACGCAGTATTTT
>TRBV6-2/TRBV6-3|TRBD1|TRBJ1-6|-
CASSYPRTGGVSPLHF
TGTGCCAGCAGTTATCCCCGCACAGGGGGCGTTTCACCCCTCCACTTT